A single sample is the source of the 14 T cell receptor beta chains below, sequenced in a study of cytotoxic CD8 clonotypes in ibrutinib-treated CLL. Generated by immunoSEQ multiplex PCR, the TCRdb table keeps only in-frame clones and is missing some. The data hold about 160,000 clones, with 81% observed a single time. The material was PBMCs, obtained after 12 months of ibrutinib treatment. These TCRs come from a human donor with chronic lymphocytic leukemia.

The V and J genes are TRBV7-8 and TRBJ1-5, with D unclear. Trimming left V 5 bases short and J 9 bases short, with 17 bases between. The CDR3 length is 14 residues. The germline V gene encodes CDR1 SGHVS and CDR2 FQNEAQ. CDR3 coding DNA: TGTGCCAGCAGCCCCCCCGGGTTTCCTTGGCCCCAGCATTTT. Its translation: CASSPPGFPWPQHF.

The rearrangement links TRBV27 to TRBJ2-5, with D tentatively TRBD2 (6 bases). The CDR3 is made up of 14 amino acids. The germline V gene encodes CDR1 MNHEY and CDR2 SMNVEV (reference sequence). Trimming took 10 bases from V and 5 from J, leaving 20 bases between them. In DNA, the CDR3 is TGTGCCACCTTCGGGCCCCGGAGGGCGGAGACCCAGTACTTC. It translates to CATFGPRRAETQYF.

The chain combines TRBV7-2 with TRBJ1-2; D is uncertain. The CDR3 contains 16 residues. V lost 9 bases and J lost 4, with 24 bases in between. In germline, CDR1 is SGHTA, CDR2 FQGNSA. The CDR3 region is CARRLLKGHNFYGYTF. The DNA for the CDR3 is TGTGCCAGGCGTCTCCTTAAGGGTCACAACTTCTATGGCTACACCTTC.

This chain connects TRBV28 to TRBJ1-1; D unclear. The CDR3 is 14 residues long. CDR1 MDHEN and CDR2 SYDVKM come from the germline V gene. Trimming cost V 6 bases and J 7 bases, with 18 bases left between them. The CDR3 DNA sequence: TGTGCCAGCAGCCCGACACGTTTTGCGGGTGAAGCTTTCTTT. It translates to CASSPTRFAGEAFF.

This chain joins TRBV5-6 and TRBJ1-6, with TRBD1 matching over 7 bases. V trimming: 2 bases; J trimming: 9 bases; junction bases outside the gene matches: 11. CDR3 size: 16 residues. Germline-derived CDR1 and CDR2 are SGHDT and YYEEEE. The CDR3 loop reads CASSFLDRVGGSPLHF. The CDR3 DNA sequence: TGTGCCAGCAGCTTCCTCGACAGGGTGGGAGGTTCACCCCTCCACTTT.

The V call is TRBV11-3, the J call TRBJ2-2; 11 bases fit TRBD2. Germline CDR1 reads SGHNT; CDR2 reads YENEEA. Trimming took 5 bases from V and 1 from J; bases not matched to a gene: 9. This CDR3 has 18 amino acids. CDR3 in amino acids: CASSPTSTSGVNTGELFF. In DNA form, the CDR3 reads TGTGCCAGCAGCCCAACATCGACTAGCGGGGTGAACACCGGGGAGCTGTTTTTT.

The chain recombines TRBV19 with TRBJ1-5, with 9 bases lining up with TRBD1. In germline, CDR1 is LNHDA, CDR2 SQIVND (reference sequence). V shed 5 bases, J shed 4 bases, and the junction held 9 bases outside the gene matches. The CDR3 is made up of 16 amino acids. The CDR3 is CASSPTTDRGNQPQHF. The DNA for the CDR3 is TGTGCCAGTAGTCCTACTACCGACAGGGGGAATCAGCCCCAGCATTTT.

This clone was observed a few times. This rearrangement joins TRBV5-8 to TRBJ2-5; D is perhaps TRBD2 (6 bases). The CDR3 has 15 amino acids. V shed 8 bases and J shed 5 bases, with 22 bases lying between them. The germline CDR1 and CDR2 sequences are SGHTS and YDEGEE. CDR3 residues: CASRPRGSRAETQYF. The CDR3 DNA follows: TGTGCCAGTCGCCCGCGGGGTTCAAGAGCGGAGACCCAGTACTTC.

The chain uses TRBV5-8 and TRBJ2-3; the D call may be TRBD1 or TRBD2 (5 bases each). CDR1 and CDR2 (germline): SGHTS, YDEGEE. Between the trimmed V and J ends, which lost 0 bases and 2 bases, there was a span of 13 bases. CDR3 length: 16 residues. In DNA form, the CDR3 reads TGTGCCAGCAGCTTGGTGGGTCAGGGAGTCACAGATACGCAGTATTTT. It codes for CASSLVGQGVTDTQYF.

This clone was observed once. The chain recombines TRBV6-5 with TRBJ2-3; the D gene is possibly TRBD2 (5 bases). This CDR3 has 16 residues. CDR1 is MNHEY and CDR2 is SVGAGI in the germline V gene. V lost 4 bases, J lost 0 bases, and 14 bases lay in between. The chain's CDR3 is CASSSKAVTSTDTQYF. The CDR3 DNA reads as TGTGCCAGCAGTTCCAAAGCGGTTACTAGCACAGATACGCAGTATTTT.

The V and J genes are TRBV5-1 and TRBJ2-7; D might be TRBD1 (6 bases). V lost 0 bases to trimming and J lost 2 bases, with 12 bases between them. Germline CDR1 and CDR2: SGHRS and YFSETQ. The CDR3 runs 15 residues. The DNA of the CDR3 is TGCGCCAGCAGCTTGGAGGGGACACCACCCTACGAGCAGTACTTC. It codes for CASSLEGTPPYEQYF.

The CDR3 sequence is CASSHAGNEQFF. The CDR3 DNA sequence: TGTGCCAGCAGCCACGCGGGGAATGAGCAGTTCTTC. V and J are TRBV7-6 and TRBJ2-1; D is possibly TRBD2 (6 bases). CDR1 is SGHVS and CDR2 is FNYEAQ in the germline V gene. Trimming removed 5 bases at V and 7 bases at J, with 9 bases between. The CDR3 runs 12 residues.

The rearrangement links TRBV5-1 to TRBJ2-1, with a weak D call TRBD1 (5 bases). The germline V and J ends were trimmed by 0 bases and 4 bases, with 8 bases remaining between them. The CDR3 has 14 residues. The germline V gene has CDR1 SGHRS and CDR2 YFSETQ. The DNA of the CDR3 is TGCGCCAGCAGCTTGGAGGCAGGGTACAATGAGCAGTTCTTC. Its protein product is CASSLEAGYNEQFF. Supplemented by reference TRBV5-1 and TRBJ2-1, the full variable domain reads KAGVTQTPRYLIKTRGQQVTLSCSPISGHRSVSWYQQTPGQGLQFLFEYFSETQRNKGNFPGRFSGRQFSNSRSEMNVSTLELGDSALYLCASSLEAGYNEQFFGPGTRLTVL.

This clone appeared a single time. This chain links TRBV28 with TRBJ1-1; a weak D match, TRBD1 (6 bases). This CDR3 spans 13 amino acids. Looked up from germline, CDR1 is MDHEN and CDR2 is SYDVKM. V gave up 7 bases and J gave up 10 bases, with 19 bases separating them. The CDR3: CASIPHGGRGAFF. The CDR3 DNA follows: TGTGCCAGCATCCCCCACGGGGGGCGCGGAGCTTTCTTT.